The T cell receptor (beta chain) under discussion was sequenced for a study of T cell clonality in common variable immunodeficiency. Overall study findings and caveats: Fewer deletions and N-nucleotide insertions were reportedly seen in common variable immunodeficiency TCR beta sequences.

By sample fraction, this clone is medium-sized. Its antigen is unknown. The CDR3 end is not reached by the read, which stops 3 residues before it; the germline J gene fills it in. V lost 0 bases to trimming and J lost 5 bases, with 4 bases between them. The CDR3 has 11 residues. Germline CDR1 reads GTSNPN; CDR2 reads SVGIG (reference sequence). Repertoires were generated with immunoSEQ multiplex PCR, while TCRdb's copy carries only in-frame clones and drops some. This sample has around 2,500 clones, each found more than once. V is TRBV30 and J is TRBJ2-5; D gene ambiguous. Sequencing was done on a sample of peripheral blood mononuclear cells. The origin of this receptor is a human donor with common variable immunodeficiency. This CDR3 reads CAWSVLETQYF. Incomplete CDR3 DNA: TGTGCCTGGAGTGTACTTGAGACC. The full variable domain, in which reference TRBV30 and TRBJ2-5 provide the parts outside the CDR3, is SQTIHQWPATLVQPVGSPLSLECTVEGTSNPNLYWYRQAAGRGLQLLFYSVGIGQISSEVPQNLSASRPQDRQFILSSKKLLLSDSGFYLCAWSVLETQYFGPGTRLLVL.